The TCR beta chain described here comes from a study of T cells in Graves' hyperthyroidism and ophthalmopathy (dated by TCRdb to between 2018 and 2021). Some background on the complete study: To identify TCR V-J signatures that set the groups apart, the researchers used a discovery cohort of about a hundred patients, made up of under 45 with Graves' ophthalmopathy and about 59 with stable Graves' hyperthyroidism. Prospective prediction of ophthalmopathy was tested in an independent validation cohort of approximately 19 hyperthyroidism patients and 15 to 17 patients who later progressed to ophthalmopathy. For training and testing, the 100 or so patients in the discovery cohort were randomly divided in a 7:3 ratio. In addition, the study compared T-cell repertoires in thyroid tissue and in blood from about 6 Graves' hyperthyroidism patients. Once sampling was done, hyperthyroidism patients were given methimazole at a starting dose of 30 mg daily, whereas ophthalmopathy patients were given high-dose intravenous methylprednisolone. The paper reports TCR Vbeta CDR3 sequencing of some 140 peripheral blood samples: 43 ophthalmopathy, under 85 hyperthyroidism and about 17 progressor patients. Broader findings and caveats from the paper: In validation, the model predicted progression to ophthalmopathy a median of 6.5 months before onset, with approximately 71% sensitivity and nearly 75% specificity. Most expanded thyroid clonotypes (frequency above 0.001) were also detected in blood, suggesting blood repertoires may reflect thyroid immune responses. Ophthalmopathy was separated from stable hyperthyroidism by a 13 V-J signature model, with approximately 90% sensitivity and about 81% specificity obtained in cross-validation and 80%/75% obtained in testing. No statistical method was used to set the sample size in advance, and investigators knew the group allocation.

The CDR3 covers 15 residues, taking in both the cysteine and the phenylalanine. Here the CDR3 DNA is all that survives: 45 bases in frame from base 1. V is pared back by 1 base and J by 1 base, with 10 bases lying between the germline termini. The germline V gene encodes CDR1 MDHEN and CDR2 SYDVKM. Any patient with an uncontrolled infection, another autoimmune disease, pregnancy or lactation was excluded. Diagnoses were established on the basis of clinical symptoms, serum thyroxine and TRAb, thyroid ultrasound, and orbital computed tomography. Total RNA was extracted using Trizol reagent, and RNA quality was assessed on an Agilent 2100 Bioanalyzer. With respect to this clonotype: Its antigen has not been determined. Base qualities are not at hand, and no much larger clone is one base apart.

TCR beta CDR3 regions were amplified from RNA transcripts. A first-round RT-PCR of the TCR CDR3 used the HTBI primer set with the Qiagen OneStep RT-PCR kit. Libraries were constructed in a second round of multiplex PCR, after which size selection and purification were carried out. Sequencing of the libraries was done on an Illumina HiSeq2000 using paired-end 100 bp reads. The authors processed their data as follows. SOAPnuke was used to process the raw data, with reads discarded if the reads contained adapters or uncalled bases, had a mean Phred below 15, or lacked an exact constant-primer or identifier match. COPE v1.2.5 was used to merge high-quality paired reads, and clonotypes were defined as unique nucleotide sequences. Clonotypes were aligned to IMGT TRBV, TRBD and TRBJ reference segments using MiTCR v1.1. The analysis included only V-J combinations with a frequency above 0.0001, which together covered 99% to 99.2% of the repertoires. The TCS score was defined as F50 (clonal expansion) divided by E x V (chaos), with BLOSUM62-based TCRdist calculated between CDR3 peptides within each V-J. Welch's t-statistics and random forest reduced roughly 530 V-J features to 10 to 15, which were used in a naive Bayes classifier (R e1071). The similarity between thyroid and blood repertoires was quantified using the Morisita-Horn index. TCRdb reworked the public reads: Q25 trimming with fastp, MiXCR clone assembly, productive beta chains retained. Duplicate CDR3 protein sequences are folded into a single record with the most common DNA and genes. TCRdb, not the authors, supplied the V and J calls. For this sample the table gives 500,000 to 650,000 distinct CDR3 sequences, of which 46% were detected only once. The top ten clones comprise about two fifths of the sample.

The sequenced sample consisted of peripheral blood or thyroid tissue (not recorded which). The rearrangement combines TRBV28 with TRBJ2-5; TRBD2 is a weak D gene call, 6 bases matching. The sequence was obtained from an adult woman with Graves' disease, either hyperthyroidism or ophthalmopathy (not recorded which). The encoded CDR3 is CASSLFGRSQETQYF. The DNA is TGTGCCAGCAGTTTATTTGGGAGGAGCCAAGAGACCCAGTACTTC.